Detailed here is one T cell receptor (beta chain). Its specificity is not known. These data originate in a study of T-cell memory formation after mild COVID-19. Study overall: Clusters were largely donor specific. Study-wide findings and caveats: Pre-infection memory contained some responding clones, which suggested that cross-reactive memory had joined. The CD4+ clones that contracted clustered mainly within CM and EM, and the CD8+ clones concentrated in EMRA.

Using its own MiXCR run on the 5' RACE reads, TCRdb lists one record per CDR3 protein. The sample consists of 470,000 or so distinct CDR3 sequences, about 20% of them appearing once. The CDR3 totals 14 residues. Germline V gene sequence: CDR1 SGHRS, CDR2 YFSETQ. Between the trimmed V and J ends, which lost 0 bases and 8 bases, there was a span of 12 bases. This TCR was sampled from an adult woman who had mild COVID-19 (a few samples of this study predate the infection). Cell type and time point are not known. V is TRBV5-1 and J is TRBJ2-1; D unresolved. Input material: PBMCs or a T cell subset sorted from them (not recorded which). CDR3 sequence: CASSLGEGGYEQFF. Written as DNA, the CDR3 is TGCGCCAGCAGCTTGGGCGAAGGCGGCTATGAGCAGTTCTTC.